This T cell receptor beta chain was documented in a study of T cells in localized non-small cell lung cancer. Looked up from germline, CDR1 is MNHNS and CDR2 is SASEGT. V lost 6 bases, J lost 10 bases, and 13 bases lay in between. The CDR3 is made up of 12 amino acids. Worth noting for this clone: The antigen is unknown.

General study points: Peak T cell clonality was found in uninvolved adjacent lung, exceeding tumor. When the top 100 tumor clones were examined, a median around 61 of them also appeared in the adjacent lung, which was paired and uninvolved. The study sequenced only one region of the tumor. As a result, intratumor heterogeneity could not be excluded and remains possible. With higher T cell density in blood came longer overall survival.

Some clones are missing from TCRdb's copy, which holds only in-frame ones; the method was immunoSEQ multiplex PCR. Of about 59,000 clones detected, roughly 92% appear once; the ten largest clones hold 20%. The sample was peripheral blood, taken before any cancer treatment. The chain is built from TRBV6-1 and TRBJ2-1; the D is unclear. The source is a man aged 40 to 70 with stage I lung adenocarcinoma. CDR3 nucleotide sequence: TGTGCCAGCAGGGAATCCGGCCCCGAGCAGTTCTTC. It is translated as CASRESGPEQFF.